Listed here is a single T cell receptor beta chain. The sample originates from a study of blood T cell repertoires in COVID-19. TCRdb keeps only in-frame clones here, not all; method: immunoSEQ multiplex PCR. The sample yields about 59,000 clones, around 79% seen once. J was trimmed by 4 bases and V by 0 bases; bases with no gene match: 1. Looked up from germline, CDR1 is MNHEY and CDR2 is SVGAGI. This CDR3 spans 16 amino acids. Sample: peripheral blood. J is TRBJ2-1 and V is TRBV6-5, with TRBD2 matching over 12 bases. The clonotype was recovered from a woman in her 70s with acute or convalescent COVID-19. Here the CDR3 DNA reads TGTGCCAGCAGTTACTCGACTAGCGGGGGTTACAATGAGCAGTTCTTC. This codes for CASSYSTSGGYNEQFF.